This record concerns one T cell receptor (beta chain) sequence. Germline loops: CDR1 SEHNR, CDR2 FQNEAQ (reference sequence). The CDR3 covers 14 residues. After removal of 3 bases from V and 7 bases from J, the junction contained 8 bases not matched to a gene. The source of the sample is a study of T cells in Graves' hyperthyroidism and ophthalmopathy. RNA transcripts were the template for amplifying TCR beta CDR3 regions. An initial round of RT-PCR targeting the TCR CDR3 relied on the HTBI primer set. TCRdb re-called the multiplex PCR reads through MiXCR, storing one row per CDR3 protein. The sample yields about 610,000 distinct CDR3 sequences, roughly 14% seen once.

The V call is TRBV7-9, the J call TRBJ2-7, with 8 bases lining up with TRBD2. This TCR was sampled from a woman in her thirties or forties with Graves' ophthalmopathy. Input material: blood. CDR3 nucleotides: TGTGCCAGCAGCTTCGGGACTAGTAGTGCTGAGCAGTACTTC. Translation gives CASSFGTSSAEQYF.